A single sample is the source of the 13 T cell receptor beta chains below, sequenced in a study of shared clonotypes between healthy human individuals. Produced via immunoSEQ multiplex PCR; TCRdb's table is partial and in-frame only. The sample holds millions of clones; more than 85% are singletons and the top ten take 0.39%. Input material: naive CD4+ T cells from PBMCs. This sample's subset: CD45RA+ positively selected. The origin of the receptors is a man between 18 and 29 years old in good health. Some clones in this sample may be carry-over from other donors' samples.

V is TRBV7-9 and J is TRBJ1-4, with 9 positions matching TRBD1. The CDR3 is 15 amino acids. The germline V gene has CDR1 SEHNR and CDR2 FQNEAQ (reference sequence). V lost 2 bases, J lost 7 bases, and 5 bases stayed unmatched. The CDR3 nucleotides are TGTGCCAGCAGCTTAATCGGACAGGGGACTGAAAAACTGTTTTTT. Its translation is CASSLIGQGTEKLFF.

The chain links TRBV9 to TRBJ2-2; 9 bases are a match to TRBD2. Looked up from germline, CDR1 is SGDLS and CDR2 is YYNGEE. The V gene end was trimmed by 3 bases and the J gene end by 5 bases; junction bases not matched to a gene: 8. This CDR3 comprises 16 residues. CDR3 residues: CASSADLAGRTGELFF. Here the CDR3 DNA reads TGTGCCAGCAGCGCCGACCTAGCGGGAAGAACCGGGGAGCTGTTTTTT.

This sequence joins TRBV7-8 and TRBJ1-1; 8 bases match TRBD1. The CDR3 loop spans 15 amino acids. CDR1 is SGHVS and CDR2 is FQNEAQ in the germline V gene. With 5 bases clipped from V and 4 bases from J, the junction kept 9 bases outside the gene matches. CDR3 protein: CASSHKKTGGTEAFF. CDR3 coding DNA: TGTGCCAGCAGCCATAAAAAAACAGGGGGCACTGAAGCTTTCTTT.

This clone is a singleton in its sample. The chain joins TRBV18 to TRBJ2-1; D may correspond to TRBD1 or TRBD2 (5 bases each). The length of the CDR3 is 14 residues. Looked up from germline, CDR1 is KGHSH and CDR2 is LQKENI. V shed 2 bases and J shed 6 bases, with 11 bases lying between them. The CDR3 protein is CASSPNTGTNEQFF. CDR3 nucleotide sequence: TGTGCCAGCTCACCAAATACCGGGACCAATGAGCAGTTCTTC.

The J gene is TRBJ2-1, the V gene TRBV5-1; tentative D call: TRBD2 (5 bases). Trimming stripped 3 bases from V and 2 bases from J, with 15 bases between. The CDR3 length is 16 residues. Germline CDR1 is SGHRS and CDR2 is YFSETQ. The CDR3 DNA is TGCGCCAGCAGCTCGGGAAGCGGTACCGCCTACAATGAGCAGTTCTTC. Translated, it gives CASSSGSGTAYNEQFF. The full variable domain, its missing parts supplied by reference TRBV5-1 and TRBJ2-1, is KAGVTQTPRYLIKTRGQQVTLSCSPISGHRSVSWYQQTPGQGLQFLFEYFSETQRNKGNFPGRFSGRQFSNSRSEMNVSTLELGDSALYLCASSSGSGTAYNEQFFGPGTRLTVL.

This chain uses TRBV9 with TRBJ2-6; TRBD1 agrees at 10 bases. Germline CDR1 and CDR2: SGDLS and YYNGEE. With 0 bases clipped from V and 1 base from J, the junction kept 4 bases outside the gene matches. The CDR3 contains 18 residues. For the CDR3, the DNA is TGTGCCAGCAGCGTAGCTGGGACAGGGGAGTCTGGGGCCAACGTCCTGACTTTC. The encoded protein is CASSVAGTGESGANVLTF.

V usage is TRBV7-2 and J usage is TRBJ2-5; tentative D call: TRBD2 (6 bases). V was clipped by 4 bases and J by 2 bases, with 20 bases between them. CDR3 size: 17 residues. Per the germline V gene, CDR1 is SGHTA and CDR2 is FQGNSA. For the CDR3, the DNA is TGTGCCAGCAGCTCCCGGGGGAGTATACAGAGACAAGAGACCCAGTACTTC. This translates into CASSSRGSIQRQETQYF.

The J gene is TRBJ2-7, the V gene TRBV27, with TRBD2 identical over 12 bases. The germline gives CDR1 MNHEY, CDR2 SMNVEV (reference sequence). There are 16 residues in the CDR3. The J segment lost 4 bases and the V segment lost 5 bases, leaving 9 bases of the junction unmatched. The CDR3 protein is CASSKLAGGKNYEQYF. In nucleotides, the CDR3 is TGTGCCAGCAGTAAACTAGCGGGAGGTAAGAATTACGAGCAGTACTTC.

The chain has TRBV5-4 and TRBJ2-1; D remains unclear. The V and J ends lost 4 bases and 6 bases respectively, with 11 bases between them. Per germline, CDR1 SGHNT and CDR2 YYREEE (reference sequence). This CDR3 is built from 13 residues. In DNA, the CDR3 is TGTGCCAGCAGCCCAAATGGGTTCAATGAGCAGTTCTTC. Translating gives CASSPNGFNEQFF.

The chain uses TRBV27 and TRBJ2-6; no clear D gene. The V and J ends lost 4 bases and 4 bases respectively, with 8 bases between them. Germline lookup yields CDR1 MNHEY and CDR2 SMNVEV (reference sequence). This CDR3 is built from 14 residues. The DNA for the CDR3 is TGTGCCAGCAGTTCCCTTCAGGGGGCCAACGTCCTGACTTTC. Its protein is CASSSLQGANVLTF.

V is TRBV5-1 and J is TRBJ1-4, with a tentative D call TRBD1 (6 bases). V was trimmed by 2 bases and J by 5 bases, leaving 10 bases between them. CDR1 is SGHRS, CDR2 YFSETQ, per germline. This CDR3 is built from 14 residues. As DNA, the CDR3 is TGCGCCAGCAGCTTTATAGGGGGAAATGAAAAACTGTTTTTT. The encoded protein is CASSFIGGNEKLFF. Drawing the rest from reference TRBV5-1 and TRBJ1-4, the complete variable domain is KAGVTQTPRYLIKTRGQQVTLSCSPISGHRSVSWYQQTPGQGLQFLFEYFSETQRNKGNFPGRFSGRQFSNSRSEMNVSTLELGDSALYLCASSFIGGNEKLFFGSGTQLSVL.

The chain employs TRBV5-1 and TRBJ1-5; D may be TRBD1 (5 bases). V gave up 0 bases and J gave up 7 bases, with 14 bases separating them. The CDR3 extends over 15 amino acids. Germline values: CDR1 SGHRS, CDR2 YFSETQ. CDR3 sequence: CASSLGGRGGQPQHF. Here the CDR3 DNA reads TGCGCCAGCAGCTTGGGAGGGAGGGGAGGACAGCCCCAGCATTTT. The entire variable domain, with the rest obtained from reference TRBV5-1 and TRBJ1-5, is as follows: KAGVTQTPRYLIKTRGQQVTLSCSPISGHRSVSWYQQTPGQGLQFLFEYFSETQRNKGNFPGRFSGRQFSNSRSEMNVSTLELGDSALYLCASSLGGRGGQPQHFGDGTRLSIL.

The rearrangement uses TRBV15 and TRBJ2-2; D is undetermined. Germline V CDR1 and CDR2: LNHNV, YYDKDF (reference sequence). V was shortened by 0 bases and J by 1 base, with 6 bases between the two germline ends. This CDR3 has 15 residues. The CDR3 DNA is TGTGCCACCAGCAGAGATACGTGGAACACCGGGGAGCTGTTTTTT. It encodes CATSRDTWNTGELFF.